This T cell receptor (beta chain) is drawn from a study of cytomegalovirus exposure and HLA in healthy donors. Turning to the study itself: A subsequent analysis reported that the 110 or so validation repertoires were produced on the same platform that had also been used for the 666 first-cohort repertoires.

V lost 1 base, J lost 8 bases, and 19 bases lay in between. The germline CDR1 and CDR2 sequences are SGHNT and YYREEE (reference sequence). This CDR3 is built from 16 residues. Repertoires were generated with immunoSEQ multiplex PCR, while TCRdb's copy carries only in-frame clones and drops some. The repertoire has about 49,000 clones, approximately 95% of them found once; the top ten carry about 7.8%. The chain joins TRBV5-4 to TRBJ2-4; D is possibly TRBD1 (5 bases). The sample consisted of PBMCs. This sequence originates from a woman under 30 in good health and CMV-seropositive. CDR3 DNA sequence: TGTGCCAGCAGCTTGATTCCGGGCTCTAAAGGGGACATTCAGTACTTC. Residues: CASSLIPGSKGDIQYF.